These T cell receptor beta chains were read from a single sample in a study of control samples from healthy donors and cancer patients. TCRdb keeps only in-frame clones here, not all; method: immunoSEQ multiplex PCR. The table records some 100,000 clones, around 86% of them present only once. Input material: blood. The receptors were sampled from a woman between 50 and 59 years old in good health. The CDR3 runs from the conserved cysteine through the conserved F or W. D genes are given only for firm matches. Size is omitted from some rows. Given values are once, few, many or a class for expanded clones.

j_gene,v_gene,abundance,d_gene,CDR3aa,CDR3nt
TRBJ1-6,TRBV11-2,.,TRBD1,CASSNRDRFSPLHF,TGTGCCAGCAGCAACCGGGACAGGTTTTCACCCCTCCACTTT
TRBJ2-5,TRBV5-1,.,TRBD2,CASSLAASGGPQETQYF,TGCGCCAGCAGCTTGGCCGCCAGCGGGGGACCTCAAGAGACCCAGTACTTC
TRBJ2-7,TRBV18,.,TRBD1,CASSPGTGPYEQYF,TGTGCCAGCTCACCCGGGACAGGGCCCTACGAGCAGTACTTC
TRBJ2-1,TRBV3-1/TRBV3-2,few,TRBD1,CASRYGTGGNEQFF,TGTGCCAGCAGGTACGGGACAGGGGGCAATGAGCAGTTCTTC
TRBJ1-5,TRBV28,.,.,CASSSPVPGQTSWNQPQHF,TGTGCCAGCAGTTCCCCGGTTCCAGGACAGACCTCTTGGAATCAGCCCCAGCATTTT
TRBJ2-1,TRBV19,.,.,CASSISFGSYNEQFF,TGTGCCAGTAGTATATCTTTCGGCTCCTACAATGAGCAGTTCTTC
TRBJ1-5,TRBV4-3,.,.,CASSQGRTLNQPQHF,TGCGCCAGCAGCCAAGGTCGAACCCTCAATCAGCCCCAGCATTTT
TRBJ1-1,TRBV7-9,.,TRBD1,CASTYRDRGTQMNTEAFF,TGTGCCAGCACCTACCGGGACAGGGGAACGCAAATGAACACTGAAGCTTTCTTT
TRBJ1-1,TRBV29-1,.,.,CSVEDLSANTEAFF,TGCAGCGTTGAAGACCTTAGCGCGAACACTGAAGCTTTCTTT
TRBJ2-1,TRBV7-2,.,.,CASSPSNRYNEQFF,TGTGCCAGCAGCCCATCTAACAGGTACAATGAGCAGTTCTTC
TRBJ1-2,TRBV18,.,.,CASSPQNNYGYTF,TGTGCCAGCTCACCTCAGAATAACTATGGCTACACCTTC
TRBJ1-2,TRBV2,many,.,CASKGQLGGYTF,TGTGCCAGCAAGGGCCAATTAGGCGGCTACACCTTC
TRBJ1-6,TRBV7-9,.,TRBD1,CASSSGTDASPLHF,TGTGCCAGCAGCTCCGGGACAGATGCCTCACCCCTCCACTTT
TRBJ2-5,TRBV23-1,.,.,CAISDTRPQETQYF,TGCGCCATCTCCGACACCCGCCCTCAAGAGACCCAGTACTTC
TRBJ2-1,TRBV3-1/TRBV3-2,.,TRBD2,CASSQWEGNEQFF,TGTGCCAGCAGCCAGTGGGAGGGCAATGAGCAGTTCTTC
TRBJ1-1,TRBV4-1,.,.,CASGQEGRGTEAFF,TGCGCCAGCGGCCAAGAGGGTAGGGGGACTGAAGCTTTCTTT
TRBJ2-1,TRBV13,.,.,CASKIRAAPEQFF,TGTGCCAGCAAAATTCGTGCGGCGCCTGAGCAGTTCTTC
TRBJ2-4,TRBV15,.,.,CATSRSSSWVLAKNIQYF,TGTGCCACCAGCAGATCTTCATCGTGGGTCTTAGCCAAAAACATTCAGTACTTC
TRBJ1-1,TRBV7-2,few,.,CASSLDGREAFF,TGTGCCAGCAGCTTAGATGGCAGGGAAGCTTTCTTT
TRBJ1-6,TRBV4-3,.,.,CASSPNAGSPLHF,TGCGCCAGCAGCCCGAATGCCGGTTCACCCCTCCACTTT